The 31 T cell receptor beta chains presented below share a single source sample, sequenced in a study of tumor-infiltrating lymphocytes in primary liver carcinoma. The study co-extracted DNA and RNA from about 19-30 mg of unsorted bulk tissue. Making TCR beta cDNA involved approximately 520 ng total RNA and a constant-region primer. For TCR beta, libraries were produced by three nested multiplex PCR rounds using slightly modified ARM-PCR. Two initial PCR rounds of about 11 cycles each paired TRBV1-TRBV30 forward primers with a C-beta reverse primer. Each CDR3 protein gets one entry after TCRdb re-called the multiplex PCR reads with MiXCR. The sample holds under 150,000 distinct CDR3 sequences; less than 75% are singletons and the top ten take over 6.5%. The specimen was tumor-adjacent normal liver tissue. Every receptor here comes from a woman aged 55-70 years with primary liver carcinoma and hepatitis B virus infection.

About this clonotype itself: This is likely a read error, given that the CDR3 carries no conserved phenylalanine or tryptophan at its end. J is TRBJ1-1 and V is TRBV28; D uncertain. This CDR3 comprises 12 residues. Trimming shortened V by 4 bases and J by 7 bases, and 10 bases separated the two germline ends. The germline CDR1 and CDR2 sequences are MDHEN and SYDVKM. Here the CDR3 DNA reads TGTGCCAGCAGTTCTTATAGGGTTGAAGCTTTCTCC. Protein sequence: CASSSYRVEAFS.

Comments on this clonotype: A much larger clone differs by one base, so this may be a read error. This chain links TRBV5-1 with TRBJ1-2, with D maybe TRBD1 (6 bases). With 0 bases removed from V and 5 bases from J, the gap between germline ends came to 14 bases. Germline V gene data show CDR1 as SGHRS and CDR2 as YFSETQ. The CDR3 covers 15 residues. The CDR3 nucleotides read TGCGCCAGCAGCTTGGGGGACACCTTCGGGTATGGCTACACCTTC. It is translated as CASSLGDTFGYGYTF.

On this clonotype: A read error is possible here, since a much larger clone lies one base away. The V gene is TRBV5-1, the J gene TRBJ2-7; 12 bases map to TRBD2. There are 15 residues in the CDR3. Germline V gene lookup returns CDR1 SGHRS and CDR2 YFSETQ. CDR3: CANSSPSGRAREQYF. The CDR3 nucleotides read TGCGCCAACAGCTCTCCTAGCGGGAGGGCTCGCGAGCAGTACTTC.

With respect to this clonotype: Germline is not matched at one junction end, which may reflect a read error. This chain links TRBV29-1 with TRBJ2-7; perhaps TRBD1 as D (7 bases). The CDR3 runs 14 residues. CDR1 is SQVTM, CDR2 ANQGSEA, per germline. The CDR3 reads CNVAGTAATYEQYF. For the CDR3, the DNA is TGCAACGTTGCGGGGACAGCGGCGACATACGAGCAGTACTTC.

Concerning this clonotype itself: This may stem from a read error, because a much larger clone lies one nucleotide away. The chain uses TRBV30 and TRBJ2-7, with 14 nucleotides matching TRBD2. The J segment lost 3 bases and the V segment lost 3 bases, leaving 13 bases of the junction unmatched. CDR1 is GTSNPN and CDR2 is SVGIG in the germline V gene (reference sequence). The CDR3 is 18 amino acids. CDR3 in amino acids: CAWSFGTSGRKCGYEQYF. In DNA form, the CDR3 reads TGTGCCTGGAGCTTCGGGACTAGCGGGAGAAAATGTGGCTACGAGCAGTACTTC.

The chain couples TRBV2 to TRBJ1-2, with D unresolved. The CDR3 is 12 amino acids. Germline-derived CDR1 and CDR2 are SNHLY and FYNNEI. Deletions cut 7 bases from V and 3 bases from J, with 9 bases between. The CDR3 sequence: CASNYKDYGYTF. The CDR3 nucleotides read TGTGCCAGCAACTACAAGGACTATGGCTACACCTTC.

For this clonotype: The junction and the germline gene differ at one end; a read error may be behind it. The chain links TRBV11-2 to TRBJ2-1, with 9 bases that match TRBD2. CDR1 is SGHAT and CDR2 is FQNNGV in the germline V gene. The CDR3 is 17 amino acids. The CDR3 bases are TGTGCCAGCAGCCATTCTAGGGGCGGGAGGGCCCTAAGTGAGCAGTCTTTC. This gives the protein CASSHSRGGRALSEQSF.

The V gene is TRBV7-6, the J gene TRBJ2-1; 11 nucleotides align to TRBD2. Germline V lookup: CDR1 SGHVS, CDR2 FNYEAQ. The CDR3 contains 16 residues. Trimming took 5 bases from V and 4 from J; bases not matched to a gene: 7. CDR3 protein: CASSRAGTSGYNEQFF. In DNA, the CDR3 is TGTGCCAGCAGCCGTGCTGGGACTAGCGGTTACAATGAGCAGTTCTTC.

The rearrangement joins TRBV6-2 or TRBV6-3 to TRBJ2-1; 8 bases agree with TRBD2. With 0 bases clipped from V and 7 bases from J, the junction kept 8 bases outside the gene matches. The CDR3 is made up of 16 amino acids. Germline lookup yields CDR1 MNHEY and CDR2 SVGEGT. CDR3 in DNA: TGTGCCAGCAGTTACTCGACGTTGGCGGGGGGTAATGAGCAGTTCTTC. It encodes CASSYSTLAGGNEQFF.

This clonotype was seen many times. The chain recombines TRBV7-8 with TRBJ1-5; D is undetermined. The germline gives CDR1 SGHVS, CDR2 FQNEAQ. This CDR3 spans 14 amino acids. V was cut by 2 bases and J by 5 bases, with 10 bases left in between. CDR3 region: CASSLLAGDQPQHF. The CDR3 DNA sequence: TGTGCCAGCAGCTTATTAGCTGGGGATCAGCCCCAGCATTTT.

In nucleotides, the CDR3 is TGCGGCGCCGGAGGGTCCGAGGGAGGTGGGGGCCAAGAGACCCAGTACTTC. Its translation is CGAGGSEGGGGQETQYF. This sequence joins TRBV29-1 and TRBJ2-5, with D possibly being TRBD2 (6 bases). CDR1 SQVTM and CDR2 ANQGSEA come from the germline V gene. The CDR3 totals 17 residues.

CDR3: CSARVGTGVPGELFF. The DNA of the CDR3 is TGCAGTGCTAGAGTGGGGACAGGGGTCCCCGGGGAGCTGTTTTTT. The V call is TRBV20-1, the J call TRBJ2-2; TRBD1 matches 10 bases. From germline, CDR1 is DFQATT and CDR2 SNEGSKA (reference sequence). The CDR3 runs 15 residues. The trim removed 1 base at V and 6 bases at J, leaving 5 bases unmatched.

Concerning this clonotype itself: A read error may produce the germline difference seen at one junction end. CDR3 nucleotide sequence: TGCACTAGCATGACTAGCGGAGTCAATGTGCAGTTCTTC. It yields the protein CTSMTSGVNVQFF. The rearrangement joins TRBV29-1 to TRBJ2-1, with 9 bases fitting TRBD2. The germline CDR1 and CDR2 sequences are SQVTM and ANQGSEA. CDR3 size: 13 residues.

This clonotype was seen repeatedly, ten times or more. The genes are TRBV28 and TRBJ1-1; D might be TRBD1 (5 bases). The ends were cut back, 3 bases at V and 5 bases at J, with 13 bases in the middle. The germline gives CDR1 MDHEN, CDR2 SYDVKM. The CDR3 is made up of 14 amino acids. The DNA of the CDR3 is TGTGCCAGCAGTTTGGGGGATATGAGTACTGAAGCTTTCTTT. Translating gives CASSLGDMSTEAFF. The whole variable domain, filled in from reference TRBV28 and TRBJ1-1, reads DVKVTQSSRYLVKRTGEKVFLECVQDMDHENMFWYRQDPGLGLRLIYFSYDVKMKEKGDIPEGYSVSREKKERFSLILESASTNQTSMYLCASSLGDMSTEAFFGQGTRLTVV.

For this clonotype: In this CDR3 the conserved last residue, phenylalanine or tryptophan, is missing, so a read error is likely. The gene calls are TRBV24-1 and TRBJ1-5; D call uncertain. The CDR3 totals 12 residues. CDR1 is KGHDR and CDR2 is SFDVKD in the germline V gene. V dropped 1 base and J dropped 6 bases, with 3 bases sitting between them. CDR3 DNA: TGTGCCACCAGTGATTTCGGTCAGCCCCAGCATTCT. Amino acid sequence: CATSDFGQPQHS.

This clonotype came up many times. The chain employs TRBV20-1 and TRBJ2-7; possible D gene TRBD1, 5 bases. Germline loops: CDR1 DFQATT, CDR2 SNEGSKA (reference sequence). The CDR3 is made up of 13 amino acids. V dropped 6 bases and J dropped 2 bases, with 14 bases sitting between them. The CDR3 loop reads CSAEADSPYEQYF. CDR3 DNA sequence: TGCAGTGCGGAAGCCGACAGTCCCTACGAGCAGTACTTC.

This clonotype was picked up many times. This chain's CDR3 is CASSLRTDSSYNEQFF. For the CDR3, the DNA is TGTGCCAGCAGCTTAAGGACGGATAGCTCCTACAATGAGCAGTTCTTC. The chain links TRBV7-8 to TRBJ2-1; the D is unclear. Trimming stripped 2 bases from V and 0 bases from J, with 11 bases between. CDR1 is SGHVS, CDR2 FQNEAQ, per germline. The CDR3 is 16 amino acids.

For this clonotype: The junction departs from germline at one end; a sequencing error may be responsible. This rearrangement joins TRBV12-3 or TRBV12-4 to TRBJ1-1; D is perhaps TRBD1 (5 bases). CDR3 length: 13 amino acids. CDR3 amino acids: CASNSGPNIEAFF. In DNA, the CDR3 is TGTGCCAGTAATTCGGGGCCGAACATTGAAGCTTTCTTT.

The V and J genes are TRBV30 and TRBJ2-3; 13 positions agree with TRBD2. CDR1 and CDR2 from the germline V gene are GTSNPN and SVGIG (reference sequence). The CDR3 is 16 amino acids. After removal of 2 bases from V and 8 bases from J, the junction contained 10 bases not matched to a gene. The chain's CDR3 is CAWSQGGTSGIGTQYF. In DNA, the CDR3 is TGTGCCTGGAGTCAAGGGGGGACTAGCGGGATTGGTACGCAGTATTTT.

On this clonotype itself: Its ends do not fully match the called genes, so a read error is possible. This chain joins TRBV12-5 and TRBJ1-1, with D unresolved. The germline V gene has CDR1 LGHNT and CDR2 FRNRAP. This CDR3 region has 15 residues. The CDR3, as DNA: TGTGCTAGTGCTTTACAGCCCAACATGAACAGTGAAGCTTTCTTT. It translates to CASALQPNMNSEAFF.

Notes on this clonotype: Relative to the germline gene, one junction end is altered; a read error may explain this. This chain joins TRBV6-5 and TRBJ1-2, with D unclear. The CDR3 covers 21 residues. Germline lookup yields CDR1 MNHEY and CDR2 SVGAGI. CDR3 bases: TGTGCCAGCAGTTGCTTTTCAGTTAGCTACGCGGCCCCCGTAATAGACTATGGTTACACCTTC. This sequence encodes CASSCFSVSYAAPVIDYGYTF.

This clonotype occurred once. A much bigger clone sits one base away, suggesting this may be a read error. The chain has TRBV28 and TRBJ2-7; tentative D call: TRBD1 (7 bases). Trimming cost V 4 bases and J 2 bases, with 27 bases left between them. The CDR3 consists of 19 residues. Germline CDR1 is MDHEN and CDR2 is SYDVKM. The CDR3 sequence: CASSWGETGSTIVAYEQYF. The CDR3 DNA sequence: TGTGCCAGCAGTTGGGGGGAGACAGGGAGTACTATCGTGGCCTACGAGCAGTACTTC.

As concerns this clonotype: One junction end does not reproduce the germline sequence, and a read error may be involved. The chain uses TRBV29-1 and TRBJ1-5; no definite D call. The J call may be mistaken, given a closer DNA end match to TRBJ2-3. Germline V gives CDR1 SQVTM, CDR2 ANQGSEA. This CDR3 has 13 residues. DNA for the CDR3: TGCAACGTTGAGTGTGCCTCCCGCCAGCCCCAGTATTTT. It is translated as CNVECASRQPQYF.

This clonotype was found once. V usage is TRBV11-3 and J usage is TRBJ2-5; D perhaps matches TRBD2 (6 bases). The CDR3 spans 18 residues. Looked up from germline, CDR1 is SGHNT and CDR2 is YENEEA. Trimming shortened V by 5 bases and J by 2 bases, and 24 bases separated the two germline ends. Written as DNA, the CDR3 is TGTGCCAGCAGCCCGGGGGATTCTCGCCAGGATGTGCAAGAGACCCAGTACTTC. Its protein product is CASSPGDSRQDVQETQYF. Supplemented by reference TRBV11-3 and TRBJ2-5, the full variable domain reads EAGVVQSPRYKIIEKKQPVAFWCNPISGHNTLYWYLQNLGQGPELLIRYENEEAVDDSQLPKDRFSAERLKGVDSTLKIQPAELGDSAVYLCASSPGDSRQDVQETQYFGPGTRLLVL.

A remark on this clonotype: The junction and the germline gene differ at one end; a read error may be behind it. This CDR3 reads CDRSLGTSGRPSYNEQSF. The CDR3 DNA follows: TGTGACAGGAGTTTAGGGACTAGCGGGAGGCCGTCCTACAATGAGCAGTCCTTC. The chain recombines TRBV12-3 or TRBV12-4 with TRBJ2-1; 15 bases map to TRBD2. This CDR3 has 18 amino acids.

This chain links TRBV7-2 with TRBJ2-1, with TRBD2 matching 8 bases. CDR1 SGHTA and CDR2 FQGNSA come from the germline V gene. V lost 2 bases and J lost 9; bases outside the gene matches: 9. The CDR3 loop spans 15 amino acids. The CDR3 DNA reads TGTGCCAGCAGCTTACCCAGGACTAGCTTACGTGAGCAGTTCTTC. It encodes CASSLPRTSLREQFF. The variable domain in full, with the rest retrieved from reference TRBV7-2 and TRBJ2-1, is GAGVSQSPSNKVTEKGKDVELRCDPISGHTALYWYRQSLGQGLEFLIYFQGNSAPDKSGLPSDRFSAERTGGSVSTLTIQRTQQEDSAVYLCASSLPRTSLREQFFGPGTRLTVL.

This rearrangement joins TRBV28 to TRBJ1-1; maybe TRBD1 (5 bases). The germline V gene has CDR1 MDHEN and CDR2 SYDVKM. The CDR3 covers 17 residues. V lost 5 bases and J 7 bases, leaving 26 bases between the germline ends. The CDR3 spells CASSQAPGSAKDIEAFF. The CDR3 nucleotides read TGTGCCAGCAGTCAAGCACCAGGGAGCGCGAAGGACATTGAAGCTTTCTTT.

With regard to this clonotype: Its ends do not fully match the called genes, so a read error is possible. V gene TRBV5-1 combines with J gene TRBJ2-1; 9 positions match TRBD2. CDR1 SGHRS and CDR2 YFSETQ come from the germline V gene. The CDR3 spans 14 residues. CDR3 coding DNA: TGCGCCGGCAGCTTTAGCGGGAGCAGGAATGAGCAGTTCTTC. Protein sequence: CAGSFSGSRNEQFF.

On this clonotype: A much larger clone differs by one base, so this may be a read error. This chain uses TRBV12-3 or TRBV12-4 with TRBJ2-1, with 8 bases that match TRBD2. The V gene end was trimmed by 6 bases and the J gene end by 5 bases; junction bases not matched to a gene: 9. The CDR3 length is 15 residues. The CDR3 bases are TGTGCCAGCAGCATTAGCGGGAAGATTAACAATGAGCAGTTCTTC. This translates into CASSISGKINNEQFF.

This clonotype was counted a few times. A read error is possible here, since a much larger clone lies one base away. V gene TRBV12-3 or TRBV12-4 combines with J gene TRBJ1-5; possible D gene TRBD1, 5 bases. CDR3 length equals 16 residues. The CDR3 DNA reads as TGTACCAGCAGTTTCGGGACGGCTTATAGCAATCAGCCCCAGCATTTT. Its protein is CTSSFGTAYSNQPQHF.

The V gene is TRBV6-1, the J gene TRBJ2-1, with TRBD2 matching 10 bases. The CDR3 covers 12 residues. Germline assignment: CDR1 MNHNS and CDR2 SASEGT. The CDR3 DNA reads as TGTACTAGCAGGGGGACTAGCGTTGAGCAGTTCTTC. This translates into CTSRGTSVEQFF.